These 28 T cell receptor beta chains originate from one sample sequenced in a study of human T cells and chemical hapten exposure (dated by TCRdb to about 2021). The sample's time point label is to be understood as: patch test 1, 2 weeks after DPC sensitization. The label giving this sample's treatment or condition can be read as: therapeutic diphenylcyclopropenone sensitization with weekly scalp DPC. The protocol used for the library was RACE. The sequencer listed for this sample is NextSeq 500. TCRdb cleaned the public reads at Q25 with fastp, built clones with MiXCR and kept in-frame beta chains. Each CDR3 protein appears once, grouped with its most common genes and DNA. The sample table holds some 340,000 distinct CDR3 sequences, of which 6% to 8.5% were seen once. 7.5% to 9% of the sample goes to the ten largest clones. The source material was whole blood, sampled in connection with sensitization to the hapten diphenylcyclopropenone (DPC). The receptors come from a woman younger than 30 with alopecia areata. Some clones in this sample may be carry-over from other donors' samples.

The CDR3 DNA is TGCGCCAGCGGTAGGACAGGGGAGAACACCGGGGAGCTGTTTTTT. Translating it yields CASGRTGENTGELFF. The chain has TRBV5-1 and TRBJ2-2; 9 positions match TRBD1. Unmatched junction bases numbered 5, after V lost 7 bases and J lost 1 base. The CDR3 is 15 amino acids. Germline CDR1 SGHRS, CDR2 YFSETQ.

This clonotype has ten or more counts. The rearrangement uses TRBV4-1 and TRBJ2-4; D perhaps matches TRBD1 (7 bases). The CDR3 is 17 residues long. CDR1 and CDR2 (germline): MGHRA, YSYEKL. V lost 9 bases to trimming and J lost 0 bases, with 21 bases between them. In DNA, the CDR3 is TGCGCCAGTACACGGTACGGGGGACAGTCAGCCAAAAACATTCAGTACTTC. Protein: CASTRYGGQSAKNIQYF.

This clonotype was counted a few times. This CDR3 is CASSLGFLTGSPLHF. CDR3 nucleotide sequence: TGTGCCAGCAGCTTGGGATTCCTTACAGGTTCACCCCTCCACTTT. The chain joins TRBV5-6 to TRBJ1-6; D perhaps matches TRBD1 (5 bases). The germline V and J ends were trimmed by 0 bases and 9 bases, with 13 bases remaining between them. The CDR3 extends over 15 amino acids. Germline lookup yields CDR1 SGHDT and CDR2 YYEEEE. The full variable domain, its missing parts supplied by reference TRBV5-6 and TRBJ1-6, is DAGVTQSPTHLIKTRGQQVTLRCSPKSGHDTVSWYQQALGQGPQFIFQYYEEEERQRGNFPDRFSGHQFPNYSSELNVNALLLGDSALYLCASSLGFLTGSPLHFGNGTRLTVT.

This clonotype was observed a few times. The rearrangement links TRBV5-6 to TRBJ2-7; D possibly matches TRBD1 or TRBD2 (5 bases each). This CDR3 contains 14 residues. The V end was cut by 3 bases, the J end by 2 bases, with 12 bases between. Germline-derived CDR1 and CDR2 are SGHDT and YYEEEE. CDR3 sequence: CASSWETDPYEQYF. The CDR3 nucleotides read TGTGCCAGCAGCTGGGAGACAGACCCCTACGAGCAGTACTTC.

The V call is TRBV11-2, the J call TRBJ2-3; TRBD1 matches at 8 bases. The CDR3 covers 15 residues. Unmatched junction bases numbered 13, after V lost 5 bases and J lost 9 bases. Germline CDR1 and CDR2: SGHAT and FQNNGV. CDR3 in amino acids: CASSPILAGGPTQYF. Written as DNA, the CDR3 is TGTGCCAGCAGCCCTATTCTTGCAGGGGGCCCGACGCAGTATTTT.

This clonotype was recorded at least ten times. The rearrangement links TRBV12-3 or TRBV12-4 to TRBJ2-3, with D perhaps matching TRBD1 or TRBD2 (6 bases each). The CDR3 sequence is 16 residues long. The V end was cut by 5 bases, the J end by 4 bases, with 19 bases between. The CDR3 sequence: CASSPRGTQPPDTQYF. CDR3 in DNA: TGTGCCAGCAGTCCTAGGGGGACTCAGCCCCCAGATACGCAGTATTTT.

This chain connects TRBV5-4 to TRBJ2-7, with 7 bases matching TRBD2. Per the germline V gene, CDR1 is SGHNT and CDR2 is YYREEE (reference sequence). The J segment lost 2 bases and the V segment lost 7 bases, leaving 9 bases of the junction unmatched. The CDR3 extends over 14 amino acids. CDR3: CASGLGRAPYEQYF. The CDR3 bases are TGTGCCAGCGGCCTGGGGAGGGCTCCCTACGAGCAGTACTTC.

This clonotype was seen a handful of times. V usage is TRBV2 and J usage is TRBJ1-1, with 9 positions matching TRBD1. The germline V gene encodes CDR1 SNHLY and CDR2 FYNNEI. This CDR3 contains 13 residues. V dropped 3 bases and J dropped 5; count of bases not matched to a gene: 1. The chain's CDR3 is CASSDGQGTEAFF. The CDR3 nucleotides are TGTGCCAGCAGTGATGGACAGGGGACTGAAGCTTTCTTT. Full variable domain (missing parts from reference TRBV2 and TRBJ1-1): EPEVTQTPSHQVTQMGQEVILRCVPISNHLYFYWYRQILGQKVEFLVSFYNNEISEKSEIFDDQFSVERPDGSNFTLKIRSTKLEDSAMYFCASSDGQGTEAFFGQGTRLTVV.

The J gene is TRBJ1-4, the V gene TRBV7-9; weak D call: TRBD1 (6 bases). The germline V gene encodes CDR1 SEHNR and CDR2 FQNEAQ (reference sequence). V gave up 5 bases and J gave up 8 bases, with 15 bases separating them. The CDR3 has 14 amino acids. CDR3 DNA sequence: TGTGCCAGCAGCGCCGAAACAGGGAGGGAAAAACTGTTTTTT. Its translation: CASSAETGREKLFF.

Many counts were recorded for this clonotype. V gene TRBV20-1 combines with J gene TRBJ1-1, with a possible D match to TRBD1 (5 bases). The CDR3 runs to 14 residues. Germline V gene lookup returns CDR1 DFQATT and CDR2 SNEGSKA (reference sequence). V was clipped by 0 bases and J by 2 bases, with 10 bases between them. The CDR3 protein is CSAREGAANTEAFF. The CDR3 DNA reads TGCAGTGCTAGAGAAGGGGCAGCCAACACTGAAGCTTTCTTT.

This clonotype was observed a handful of times. For the CDR3, the DNA is TGTGCCAGCAGTACCCATGGCAATCAGCCCCAGCATTTT. This gives the protein CASSTHGNQPQHF. This chain links TRBV28 with TRBJ1-5, with no clear D. V was trimmed by 5 bases and J by 2 bases, leaving 7 bases between them. The germline CDR1 and CDR2 sequences are MDHEN and SYDVKM. The CDR3 covers 13 residues.

The chain is built from TRBV19 and TRBJ1-5; D is ambiguous. The germline V and J ends were trimmed by 0 bases and 5 bases, with 11 bases remaining between them. Germline V lookup: CDR1 LNHDA, CDR2 SQIVND (reference sequence). This CDR3 comprises 15 residues. The CDR3: CASSIELGKHQPQHF. Here the CDR3 DNA reads TGTGCCAGTAGTATAGAGTTGGGGAAACATCAGCCCCAGCATTTT.

This clonotype was seen a handful of times. The chain links TRBV11-1 to TRBJ2-5; D is uncertain. Trimming removed 3 bases from V and 2 bases from J, with 7 bases in between. Germline-derived CDR1 and CDR2 are SGHAT and FQDESV (reference sequence). The CDR3 loop spans 13 amino acids. The CDR3 region has the DNA TGTGCCAGCAGCTTTGCAGAACAAGAGACCCAGTACTTC. Amino acid sequence: CASSFAEQETQYF.

The genes are TRBV7-9 and TRBJ2-5; 10 nucleotides match TRBD1. CDR1 is SEHNR, CDR2 FQNEAQ, per germline (reference sequence). The CDR3 has 15 amino acids. The trim removed 6 bases at V and 5 bases at J, leaving 9 bases unmatched. The CDR3 here is CASRSTTGGTETQYF. CDR3 DNA sequence: TGTGCCAGCAGATCCACGACAGGGGGCACGGAGACCCAGTACTTC.

The chain couples TRBV4-3 to TRBJ2-1, with 9 nucleotides matching TRBD1. This CDR3 has 16 amino acids. CDR1 LGHNA and CDR2 YSLEER come from the germline V gene. The junction had 15 bases not matched to a gene; V was cut back by 4 bases and J by 11 bases. Here the CDR3 DNA reads TGCGCCAGCAGCCCGAGTCCGGGACAGGGTGCGGACAAGCAGTTCTTC. Translation gives CASSPSPGQGADKQFF.

In its sample, this clonotype was seen many times. The chain recombines TRBV5-1 with TRBJ2-5; 9 nucleotides match TRBD1. CDR3 length: 13 residues. Germline lookup yields CDR1 SGHRS and CDR2 YFSETQ. Losses at the gene ends were 3 bases for V and 5 bases for J; bases not matched to a gene: 2. In nucleotides, the CDR3 is TGCGCCAGCAGCTGGGACAGGGCGGAGACCCAGTACTTC. It encodes CASSWDRAETQYF.

The J gene is TRBJ1-2, the V gene TRBV6-1; D is uncertain. The germline V and J ends were trimmed by 2 bases and 8 bases, with 9 bases remaining between them. CDR1 is MNHNS, CDR2 SASEGT, per germline. The CDR3 sequence is 12 residues long. In DNA form, the CDR3 reads TGTGCCAGCAGTGAAAGTGCGGGGGGCTACACCTTC. Protein: CASSESAGGYTF.

In its sample, this clonotype was seen a few times. The chain uses TRBV27 and TRBJ2-5; 10 positions match TRBD1. CDR3 length: 13 residues. Trimming took 7 bases from V and 5 from J; bases not matched to a gene: 4. Germline values: CDR1 MNHEY, CDR2 SMNVEV (reference sequence). The CDR3 DNA reads as TGTGCCAGCAAGACAGGGGGCGGTGAGACCCAGTACTTC. This translates into CASKTGGGETQYF.

The chain recombines TRBV5-4 with TRBJ2-1; D uncertain. The V gene lost 3 bases and the J gene lost 5 bases, with 15 bases spanning the gap. There are 15 residues in the CDR3. Germline CDR1 SGHNT, CDR2 YYREEE (reference sequence). DNA for the CDR3: TGTGCCAGCAGCTCCGCAAAGCTTCCTGACAATGAGCAGTTCTTC. Its translation is CASSSAKLPDNEQFF.

V is TRBV12-3 or TRBV12-4 and J is TRBJ2-7, with 10 bases aligning to TRBD2. J was trimmed by 0 bases and V by 8 bases; bases with no gene match: 1. This CDR3 comprises 13 residues. DNA of the CDR3: TGTGCCAGCCGGACTAGCGGCTCCTACGAGCAGTACTTC. This codes for CASRTSGSYEQYF.

This clonotype was recorded many times. V and J are TRBV6-6 and TRBJ1-4, with D hard to call. With 7 bases removed from V and 0 bases from J, the gap between germline ends came to 3 bases. Per germline, CDR1 MNHNY and CDR2 SVGAGI (reference sequence). The CDR3 contains 12 residues. CDR3 coding DNA: TGTGCCAGCATTGCAACTAATGAAAAACTGTTTTTT. Translation gives CASIATNEKLFF.

The rearrangement joins TRBV28 to TRBJ1-5; D unresolved. Germline CDR1 MDHEN, CDR2 SYDVKM. The CDR3 sequence is 16 residues long. The germline V and J ends were trimmed by 6 bases and 5 bases, with 20 bases remaining between them. Here the CDR3 reads CASRNDWYPPDQPQHF. The CDR3 DNA reads as TGTGCCAGCAGAAATGACTGGTACCCGCCGGATCAGCCCCAGCATTTT. The complete variable domain, with remaining parts taken from reference TRBV28 and TRBJ1-5, reads DVKVTQSSRYLVKRTGEKVFLECVQDMDHENMFWYRQDPGLGLRLIYFSYDVKMKEKGDIPEGYSVSREKKERFSLILESASTNQTSMYLCASRNDWYPPDQPQHFGDGTRLSIL.

In its sample, this clonotype was seen a few times. The chain has TRBV5-1 and TRBJ2-3; 9 bases match TRBD2. V dropped 5 bases and J dropped 4; count of bases not matched to a gene: 8. The CDR3 is 15 residues long. CDR1 and CDR2 (germline): SGHRS, YFSETQ. CDR3 nucleotides: TGCGCCAGCAGTTCTAGCGGGGTGGGACCAGATACGCAGTATTTT. It translates to CASSSSGVGPDTQYF. Supplemented by reference TRBV5-1 and TRBJ2-3, the full variable domain reads KAGVTQTPRYLIKTRGQQVTLSCSPISGHRSVSWYQQTPGQGLQFLFEYFSETQRNKGNFPGRFSGRQFSNSRSEMNVSTLELGDSALYLCASSSSGVGPDTQYFGPGTRLTVL.

This clonotype showed up many times. CDR3 nucleotide sequence: TGCAGTGCTAGAGTGGGGTATAATTCACCCCTCCACTTT. It codes for CSARVGYNSPLHF. The chain links TRBV20-1 to TRBJ1-6; the D is unclear. The CDR3 is 13 residues long. V lost 1 base and J lost 4, with 5 bases in between. Germline V gene sequence: CDR1 DFQATT, CDR2 SNEGSKA (reference sequence).

In its sample, this clonotype was seen many times. V is TRBV6-5 and J is TRBJ2-7, with 11 bases identical to TRBD1. The V gene end was trimmed by 8 bases and the J gene end by 3 bases; junction bases not matched to a gene: 6. Germline V gene data show CDR1 as MNHEY and CDR2 as SVGAGI. The CDR3 length is 14 residues. CDR3 amino acids: CASRLGTGGYEQYF. The CDR3 bases are TGTGCCAGCCGCCTAGGGACAGGGGGCTACGAGCAGTACTTC.

This clonotype was observed a few times. J is TRBJ1-6 and V is TRBV5-1, with TRBD1 matching over 9 bases. This CDR3 is built from 15 residues. The V gene's germline CDR1 is SGHRS and CDR2 YFSETQ. V dropped 4 bases and J dropped 7; count of bases not matched to a gene: 6. Here the CDR3 DNA reads TGCGCCAGCAGCAGAACAGGGGGCGGCAATTCACCCCTCCACTTT. This translates into CASSRTGGGNSPLHF. Variable domain in full (rest from reference TRBV5-1 and TRBJ1-6): KAGVTQTPRYLIKTRGQQVTLSCSPISGHRSVSWYQQTPGQGLQFLFEYFSETQRNKGNFPGRFSGRQFSNSRSEMNVSTLELGDSALYLCASSRTGGGNSPLHFGNGTRLTVT.

The V gene is TRBV12-3 or TRBV12-4, the J gene TRBJ2-4; D uncertain. CDR3 length: 14 residues. Trimming pared 1 base from V and 10 bases from J, leaving 14 bases between. CDR3 coding DNA: TGTGCCAGCAGTTTAGGGGTCCCCGTGATAATTCAGTACTTC. As protein: CASSLGVPVIIQYF.

This clonotype was detected only a few times. The chain's CDR3 is CASSGRQAQANQPQHF. The CDR3 nucleotides read TGTGCCAGCAGTGGAAGACAGGCTCAGGCAAATCAGCCCCAGCATTTT. This chain uses TRBV6-2 or TRBV6-3 with TRBJ1-5; D possibly corresponds to TRBD1 (6 bases). V lost 5 bases and J 4 bases, leaving 18 bases between the germline ends. The CDR3 length is 16 residues. Looked up from germline, CDR1 is MNHEY and CDR2 is SVGEGT.